The clone carrying this T cell receptor (beta chain) has a single count. The sample is drawn from a study of blood T cell repertoires in COVID-19. Study as a whole: Material from acute and convalescent COVID-19 was sourced from the United States, Italy and Spain.

CDR3 size: 17 residues. With V trimmed by 8 bases and J by 9 bases, 19 bases remained unmatched. Germline V lookup: CDR1 MNHEY, CDR2 SMNVEV (reference sequence). Original processing notes: Estimates of nucleated cell counts were drawn from the amplification of reference gene primers. Sequencing used immunoSEQ multiplex PCR; TCRdb keeps in-frame clones, though not all of them. Clone size and V and J calls were adopted from that table, with D and trimming inferred from the DNA. Of roughly 100,000 clones listed, about 80% were seen once; the top ten hold approximately 3.4%. This TCR was recovered from an elderly woman with active or convalescent COVID-19. This chain links TRBV27 with TRBJ2-1, with 10 bases lining up with TRBD2. The sample consisted of peripheral blood. The CDR3 nucleotides are TGTGCCAGCGGAACGCCCAGTCTAGCGGGGGATAGGGGTGAGCAGTTCTTC. Its translation is CASGTPSLAGDRGEQFF.